This TCR beta chain derives from a study of cytomegalovirus exposure and HLA in healthy donors (dated by TCRdb to 2015 to 2018). General notes on the study: In an earlier analysis of fewer than 750 of the donors, 276 Gb of sequence data and 90 million to 130 million unique TCR beta sequences from 150 million to 200 million T cells were reported. About 330 gigabases of sequencing data and around 80 million unique TCR sequences made up an early release that covered approximately 650 HLA-typed donors. Among the roughly 390 genotyped donors, approximately 76% belonged to the genetic ancestry cluster associated with self-reported Caucasian donors. The study was designed to test whether signatures of past pathogen exposure could be identified by cataloging public T cell receptors. The study profiled the T cell repertoires of more than 500 subjects by immunosequencing and related them to cytomegalovirus serostatus. Along with the approximately 650-subject first cohort, a separate validation cohort of over a hundred different subjects was used. The study combined high-throughput TCR immunosequencing, statistical association of individual TCRs with disease status, and machine learning to predict cytomegalovirus infection status. In a later analysis, previously published TCR beta repertoires from several hundred donors were re-analyzed and high-resolution HLA genotyping was added so that TCR occurrence patterns could be studied. Rather than using new phenotypic data, the later analysis identified candidate immune exposures from TCR beta sequences and from how often those sequences occurred across donors. In an earlier analysis of around 540 of the donors, high-throughput TCR beta sequencing was used to judge whether each TCR beta V gene segment behaved as functional or pseudogenic. Donor age, sex, ethnicity and CMV serostatus were collected together with the repertoire data. Genome-wide SNP genotypes for about 60% of the 666 donors were used in a later genetic analysis, which treated that subset as a discovery cohort. All discovery cohort repertoires had been generated on a single sequencing platform. HLA typing covered class I and class II loci at four-digit resolution. Typing coverage differed by locus: A, B, C, DRB1 and DQB1 were typed in roughly 629-640 donors, DQA1 in about 510, DPA1 in around 600, and DPB1 in 400 to 490. Four to six DR-DQ haplotypes were handled as single units for association and clustering because linkage in the cohort was strong. Among some 410 genotyped donors of the cohort, an average of around 240,000 unique TCR beta nucleotide sequences were sequenced per donor, roughly 20% of them non-productive. The investigation overall reported the following: Cytomegalovirus status was reported to be diagnosed by the classifier with high specificity and sensitivity in both the original and validation cohorts. Across donors, most TCR sequences were observed very rarely, whereas some public TCRs were present in many individuals. A later genetic analysis reported fewer N-insertions in productive TCRs among donors in an Asian-associated ancestry cluster than the roughly 700-donor mean. Correlated functional status among segregating V segments might reflect linkage disequilibrium, but an unknown experimental factor could not be ruled out. Immune exposure information for the cohort was limited to CMV serostatus. An earlier analysis of approximately 530 of the donors showed that most TCR beta V segments appeared in productive rearrangements either about 87% or about 30% of the time, which broadly matched IMGT annotations. Only TCR beta chains were sequenced in this cohort, and the absence of alpha or paired-chain data limited detectable features. In a later analysis, TCR association rates were found to vary across HLA loci, with the most associated TCRs seen for DRB1 alleles and the fewest for HLA-C alleles. A few of the identified cytomegalovirus-associated TCR beta chains were confirmed in vitro to be specific for cytomegalovirus antigens. Because some donors lacked HLA typing at each locus, the association tests relied only on the typed subset. A total of some 180 TCR beta chains were listed by the study as associated with cytomegalovirus. In a later analysis, more than 15,000 TCR beta sequences were associated with specific HLA alleles at a false discovery rate of 0.05. A cluster of highly shared sequence variants was judged likely to be a technical artifact of the sequencing pipeline. Roughly uniform sequencing depth across donors was assumed in presence/absence analyses, although this assumption may not hold. Because the 87-base-pair reads could not distinguish some IMGT-functional V segments, including TRBV6-2 and TRBV6-3, those segments were excluded. A further reported finding was that TCR beta sequences accurately predicted the HLA-A and HLA-B alleles for most subjects in the first cohort. A later genetic analysis associated a missense DCLRE1C variant with V-gene and J-gene trimming of TCR beta chains, and an independent cohort replicated the association. Because counts were too low, seventeen rarely observed V segments, including chromosome 9 orphons, were excluded from the earlier analysis of 587 of the donors. In a later analysis, HLA-associated TCR beta chains were found to be more clonally expanded and to have lower generation probabilities than equally common non-associated chains. When HLA alleles, especially DR and DQ, strongly co-occurred, TCR associations were difficult to assign to individual alleles. According to the authors, the approach could potentially be generalized to other disease states and immunological phenotypes. In a later analysis, several top co-occurrence clusters were reported to appear linked to parvovirus B19, influenza, CMV and Epstein-Barr virus. A later analysis found that most CMV-associated TCR beta chains appeared HLA-restricted, with HLA associations seemingly driven largely by CMV exposure.

In total, just over 650 healthy bone marrow donors made up the cohort. At the time of sampling, all cohort members were nominally healthy, though unrecorded immune exposures were likely present. The donor was CMV seronegative and was included in the group of around 320 seronegative cohort members. Each donor provided a peripheral blood sample, and peripheral blood mononuclear cells were used for TCR beta sequencing. The Qiagen DNeasy Blood Extraction Kit was used to extract genomic DNA from the blood cell samples. The library was built by means of the immunoSEQ multiplex PCR assay. For the multiplex PCR, a mixture combining 60 forward primers for TCR Vbeta segments and 13 reverse primers for TCR Jbeta segments was used. The CDR3 region of rearranged TCR beta genes was amplified from genomic DNA by a multiplex PCR assay. The amplified TCR beta libraries were sequenced on the Illumina HiSeq System as 87-base-pair reads. As for how the authors treated the data: In a later analysis, roughly 80 million unique TCR beta chains were counted across the roughly 670 repertoires, and around 10 million of these chains were shared by at least two donors. A nearest-neighbor algorithm error-corrected the raw reads and collapsed the reads into unique sequences, merging closely related sequences to remove PCR and sequencing errors. To assign V, D and J gene segments, CDR3 sequences were aligned to IMGT reference sequences. For a sequence to be retained, at least a six-nucleotide match to both a V gene segment and a J gene segment was required. A rearrangement counted as productive if the CDR3 had no stop codons and remained in frame with V and J, and every other rearrangement counted as non-productive. CDR3 was defined by IMGT convention, running from the second conserved V-encoded cysteine to the conserved J-encoded phenylalanine. The earlier analysis of a few hundred of the donors excluded any sequence lacking an unambiguous match to a single V gene segment. An earlier analysis of over 450 of the donors classified V segments as functional when productive rearrangements were above 56.7% and as segregating when the standard deviation between donors was above 5%. To diagnose cytomegalovirus status from the catalog of TCR beta chain sequences, a statistical classification framework was built. A later analysis assigned V and J genes by comparing TCR nucleotide sequences with IMGT/GENE-DB human TR gene sequences. In a later analysis, CDR3 sequences and most-parsimonious VDJ recombination scenarios were assigned using the TCRdist pipeline. In a later analysis, each TCR beta chain was defined by its CDR3 amino acid sequence together with its V-gene family, and reads without a unique V-gene family were excluded. As a way to deal with suspected cross-contamination and a sequencing artifact, a later analysis dropped 450 to 600 nucleotide sequences that were highly shared and had low generation probability. A later analysis calculated a clonal expansion index for each public chain from normalized within-repertoire ranks of inferred template counts. In a later analysis, generation probabilities were computed using a VDJ recombination model fitted to out-of-frame rearrangements, and the results were checked against IGoR. In a later analysis, TCR-TCR, TCR-HLA and TCR-CMV co-occurrence was scored with hypergeometric tests, and a repertoire-size bias correction was applied to TCR pairs. In a later analysis, false discovery rates were estimated by permuting HLA or CMV assignments 20 times. In a later analysis, co-occurring TCRs were grouped with DBSCAN, and TCRdist sequence similarity was added when clustering was performed within HLA-allele-positive subsets. Repertoires with fewer than 30,000 or more than 120,000 public chains were left out of co-occurrence clustering, as were a handful of repertoires with anomalous nucleotide sharing. The source is immuneACCESS, and TCRdb retained only in-frame sequences with V and J called. Part of the clones is not carried over; for the studies checked, unresolved V genes explain less than half of this, and the remainder is unexplained. That table gives V, J and clone size, and the DNA gave D and trimming. Across this sample there are about 90,000 clones, with more than 60% seen only once. The ten largest make up about 2.5% of the sample.

About this clone itself: Its cognate antigen has yet to be identified. Per-nucleotide qualities are absent, and no much larger clonotype sits a single base away.

The CDR3 numbers 14 residues from cysteine through phenylalanine. The kept DNA is CDR3 alone, 42 bases in frame from the first base. Sequences SEHNR (CDR1) and FQNEAQ (CDR2) are obtained from the germline V gene (reference sequence). Trimming leaves V shorter by 5 bases and J shorter by 4 bases, with the junction holding 3 bases beyond the gene matches. The sample consisted of PBMCs. The chain couples TRBV7-9 to TRBJ2-5; TRBD1 aligns with 11 central bases. The clonotype originates from a man in his thirties or forties in good health and CMV-seronegative. This receptor carries the CDR3 CASSRTGGGETQYF. The DNA reads as follows: TGTGCCAGCAGCCGGACAGGGGGCGGAGAGACCCAGTACTTC.